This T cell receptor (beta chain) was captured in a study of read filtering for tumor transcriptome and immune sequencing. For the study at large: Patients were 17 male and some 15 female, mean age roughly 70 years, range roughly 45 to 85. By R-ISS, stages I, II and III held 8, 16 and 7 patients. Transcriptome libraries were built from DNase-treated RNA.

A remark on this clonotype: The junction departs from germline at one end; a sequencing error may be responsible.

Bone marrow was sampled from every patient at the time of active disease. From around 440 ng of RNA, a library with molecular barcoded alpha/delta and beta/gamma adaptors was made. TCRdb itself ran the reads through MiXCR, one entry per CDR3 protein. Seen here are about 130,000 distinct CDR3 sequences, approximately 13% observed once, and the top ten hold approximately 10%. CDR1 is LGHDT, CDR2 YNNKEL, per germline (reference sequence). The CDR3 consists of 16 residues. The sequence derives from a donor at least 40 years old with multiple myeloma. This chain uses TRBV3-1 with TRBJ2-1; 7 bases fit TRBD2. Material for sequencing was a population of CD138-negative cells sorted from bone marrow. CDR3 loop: CASSQDALTAGNELFF. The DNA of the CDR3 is TGTGCCAGCAGCCAAGATGCACTTACAGCGGGAAATGAGCTGTTCTTC.